The T cell receptor (beta chain) under discussion was sequenced for a study of blood T cell repertoires in COVID-19. For the study at large: There were acute and convalescent COVID-19 samples, and they came from the United States, Italy and Spain. From T cells, B-cell-depleted T cells, or PBMCs came the material, which was cDNA or gDNA.

CDR1 SGHAT and CDR2 FQNNGV come from the germline V gene. The CDR3 extends over 16 amino acids. Germline trimming cut 5 bases from V and 6 bases from J; bases unmatched to any gene: 9. The protocol was immunoSEQ multiplex PCR, while the TCRdb copy is restricted to in-frame clones and leaves out a portion. The sample has roughly 57,000 clones, roughly 80% seen once; the top ten hold around 3.5%. This chain uses TRBV11-2 with TRBJ2-6, with 8 bases lining up with TRBD1. The clonotype was recovered from a man in his 60s with acute or convalescent COVID-19. The sequencing sample was made of peripheral blood. The CDR3: CASSREQGVPANVLTF. The CDR3 coding sequence is TGTGCCAGCAGCCGAGAACAGGGGGTCCCGGCCAACGTCCTGACTTTC.